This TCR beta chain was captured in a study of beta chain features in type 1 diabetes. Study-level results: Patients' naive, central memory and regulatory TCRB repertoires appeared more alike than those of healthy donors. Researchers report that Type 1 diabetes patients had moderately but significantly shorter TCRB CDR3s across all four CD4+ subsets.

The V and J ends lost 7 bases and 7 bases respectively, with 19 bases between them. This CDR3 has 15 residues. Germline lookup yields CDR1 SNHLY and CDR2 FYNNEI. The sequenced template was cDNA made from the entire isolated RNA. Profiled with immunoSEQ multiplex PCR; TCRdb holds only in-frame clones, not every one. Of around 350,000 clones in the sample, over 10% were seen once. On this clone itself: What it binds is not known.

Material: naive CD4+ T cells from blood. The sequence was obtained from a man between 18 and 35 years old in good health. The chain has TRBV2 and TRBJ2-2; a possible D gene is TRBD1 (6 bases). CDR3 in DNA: TGTGCCAGCAAGTTGGGAACAGGGTACGGCGGGGAGCTGTTTTTT. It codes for CASKLGTGYGGELFF.